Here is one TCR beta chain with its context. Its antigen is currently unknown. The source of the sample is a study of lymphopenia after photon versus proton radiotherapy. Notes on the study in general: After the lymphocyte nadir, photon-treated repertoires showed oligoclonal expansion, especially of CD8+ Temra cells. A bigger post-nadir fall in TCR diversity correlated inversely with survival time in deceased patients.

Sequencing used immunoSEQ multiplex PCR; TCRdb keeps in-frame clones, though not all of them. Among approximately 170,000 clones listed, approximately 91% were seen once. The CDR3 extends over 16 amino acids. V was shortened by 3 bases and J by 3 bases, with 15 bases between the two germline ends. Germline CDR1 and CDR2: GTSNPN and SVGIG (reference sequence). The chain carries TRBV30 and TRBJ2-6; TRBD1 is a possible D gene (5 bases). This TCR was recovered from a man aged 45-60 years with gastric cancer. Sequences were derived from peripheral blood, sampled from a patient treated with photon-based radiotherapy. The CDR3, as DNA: TGTGCCTGGAGCGAGAAGGGGTTAGGTGGGGCCAACGTCCTGACTTTC. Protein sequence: CAWSEKGLGGANVLTF.